These 22 T cell receptor beta chains were sequenced from one sample in a study of cytomegalovirus exposure and HLA in healthy donors (dated by TCRdb to the late 2010s). Library construction relied on the immunoSEQ multiplex PCR assay. The multiplex PCR relied on a mix of 60 forward primers for TCR Vbeta segments and 13 reverse primers for TCR Jbeta segments. TCRdb re-hosts the immuneACCESS table, in-frame sequences only. Its copies lack some clones; in the studies checked, an unresolved V gene accounts for under half of them, and the cause for the rest is not known. For this sample, the table gives fewer than 150,000 clones. Of the sample, roughly 2.7% falls within the top ten clones. Specimen: PBMCs. All receptors come from a man in his forties in good health and CMV-seronegative.

The J gene is TRBJ2-7, the V gene TRBV7-2, with no clear D. From germline, CDR1 is SGHTA and CDR2 FQGNSA. V lost 1 base, J lost 5 bases, and 6 bases lay in between. This CDR3 contains 12 residues. As DNA, the CDR3 is TGTGCCAGCAGCTTAGATGTCAACGAGCAGTACTTC. Translation: CASSLDVNEQYF.

This chain joins TRBV11-3 and TRBJ2-3; D remains unclear. There are 14 residues in the CDR3. Germline CDR1 SGHNT, CDR2 YENEEA. Trimming shortened V by 0 bases and J by 10 bases, and 14 bases separated the two germline ends. The CDR3 sequence is CASSLDTNGFPQYF. CDR3 bases: TGTGCCAGCAGCTTAGATACGAATGGCTTCCCGCAGTATTTT.

This CDR3 reads CASSKGLAGRNSYNEQFF. The CDR3 nucleotides are TGTGCCAGTAGTAAAGGACTAGCGGGTCGCAACTCCTACAATGAGCAGTTCTTC. This sequence joins TRBV19 and TRBJ2-1, with 11 nucleotides matching TRBD2. Germline V gives CDR1 LNHDA, CDR2 SQIVND (reference sequence). V lost 4 bases to trimming and J lost 0 bases; unmatched junction nucleotides: 8. CDR3 length: 18 amino acids.

The rearrangement uses TRBV5-1 and TRBJ2-7, with a tentative D call TRBD1 (6 bases). Germline assignment: CDR1 SGHRS and CDR2 YFSETQ. V lost 6 bases to trimming and J lost 5 bases, with 12 bases between them. This CDR3 is 12 amino acids long. In DNA, the CDR3 is TGCGCCAGCACCTTACAGGGCAACGAGCAGTACTTC. Translated: CASTLQGNEQYF.

The rearrangement uses TRBV5-6 and TRBJ1-4; D remains unclear. V dropped 3 bases and J dropped 0 bases, with 6 bases sitting between them. The CDR3 spans 14 residues. Germline V gene data show CDR1 as SGHDT and CDR2 as YYEEEE. CDR3 sequence: CASSYIATNEKLFF. As DNA, the CDR3 is TGTGCCAGCAGCTACATCGCAACTAATGAAAAACTGTTTTTT.

This chain connects TRBV13 to TRBJ2-7, with 8 positions matching TRBD2. Germline values: CDR1 PRHDT, CDR2 FYEKMQ (reference sequence). J gave up 6 bases and V 0 bases, and 7 bases lay outside the gene matches. This CDR3 region has 15 residues. The CDR3 sequence: CASSLGGGLGSEQYF. The CDR3 nucleotides are TGTGCCAGCAGCTTAGGTGGGGGACTAGGATCCGAGCAGTACTTC.

The chain carries TRBV6-1 and TRBJ1-1; 7 bases map to TRBD1. Germline CDR1 is MNHNS and CDR2 is SASEGT. The CDR3 runs to 13 residues. V gave up 10 bases and J gave up 3 bases; unmatched junction bases: 8. The CDR3: CATLVQGYTEAFF. The DNA for the CDR3 is TGTGCCACCTTAGTACAGGGGTACACTGAAGCTTTCTTT.

The chain is built from TRBV5-4 and TRBJ2-2; D perhaps matches TRBD2 (6 bases). The CDR3 is 16 residues long. Trimming took off 4 bases at V and 3 bases at J, with 16 bases between the two ends. The germline CDR1 and CDR2 sequences are SGHNT and YYREEE (reference sequence). The CDR3 nucleotides read TGTGCCAGCAGCCCGGGACTCCGCCAAGACACCGGGGAGCTGTTTTTT. Its translation is CASSPGLRQDTGELFF.

V usage is TRBV5-6 and J usage is TRBJ1-2; D gene ambiguous. This CDR3 has 13 residues. CDR1 is SGHDT, CDR2 YYEEEE, per germline. V gave up 3 bases and J gave up 6 bases, with 12 bases separating them. CDR3 protein: CASSSEDANGYTF. DNA for the CDR3: TGTGCCAGCAGCTCGGAGGACGCCAATGGCTACACCTTC.

J is TRBJ1-2 and V is TRBV4-3; maybe TRBD1 (5 bases). Germline CDR1 is LGHNA and CDR2 is YSLEER. CDR3 length: 15 amino acids. V lost 1 base and J 4 bases, leaving 13 bases between the germline ends. The CDR3 DNA reads TGCGCCAGCAGCCAAGCCCTGGGACTTCTCTATGGCTACACCTTC. Amino acid sequence: CASSQALGLLYGYTF.

The chain links TRBV2 to TRBJ1-5, with D possibly TRBD1 on 5 matching bases. The CDR3 is made up of 16 amino acids. In germline, CDR1 is SNHLY, CDR2 FYNNEI. The V and J ends lost 4 bases and 0 bases respectively, with 13 bases between them. The CDR3 loop is CASSGVTGNSNQPQHF. The CDR3 DNA reads as TGTGCCAGCAGTGGGGTCACAGGCAATAGCAATCAGCCCCAGCATTTT.

The CDR3 sequence is CASSENRDNEQFF. CDR3 coding DNA: TGTGCCAGCAGCGAGAACAGGGACAATGAGCAGTTCTTC. The chain employs TRBV9 and TRBJ2-1, with TRBD1 as a possible D gene (6 bases). V lost 3 bases and J 5 bases, leaving 9 bases between the germline ends. The CDR3 covers 13 residues. Germline V gives CDR1 SGDLS, CDR2 YYNGEE.

The rearrangement joins TRBV9 to TRBJ1-5, with D maybe TRBD1 (5 bases). This CDR3 spans 14 amino acids. CDR1 is SGDLS and CDR2 is YYNGEE in the germline V gene. Trimming pared 4 bases from V and 1 base from J, leaving 9 bases between. CDR3 loop: CASSPGGSNQPQHF. Written as DNA, the CDR3 is TGTGCCAGCAGCCCCGGGGGGAGCAATCAGCCCCAGCATTTT.

This sequence joins TRBV9 and TRBJ1-1; no firm D call. CDR1 is SGDLS, CDR2 YYNGEE, per germline. The CDR3 is 15 amino acids. The V end lost 0 bases, the J end lost 0 bases, and 9 bases lay between the germline ends. Here the CDR3 DNA reads TGTGCCAGCAGCGTAGGTGTCGGTCTGAACACTGAAGCTTTCTTT. It specifies CASSVGVGLNTEAFF.

As concerns this clone: Other DNA sequences within the sample encode an identical CDR3. V and J are TRBV27 and TRBJ1-2; D is perhaps TRBD1 (5 bases). The V end was cut by 2 bases, the J end by 4 bases, with 8 bases between. CDR1 is MNHEY, CDR2 SMNVEV, per germline (reference sequence). The CDR3 is 13 residues long. CDR3 amino acids: CASSLRGGYGYTF. The DNA for the CDR3 is TGTGCCAGCAGTTTAAGGGGTGGCTATGGCTACACCTTC.

The chain uses TRBV7-2 and TRBJ2-7; possibly TRBD1 for D (5 bases). Trimming took 2 bases from V and 4 from J, leaving 24 bases between them. The CDR3 spans 18 residues. CDR1 and CDR2 (germline): SGHTA, FQGNSA. The CDR3 sequence is CASSLPLMDTRAGYEQYF. The CDR3 DNA sequence: TGTGCCAGCAGCTTACCCTTAATGGACACTCGAGCAGGGTACGAGCAGTACTTC. Together with reference TRBV7-2 and TRBJ2-7, the CDR3 gives the full variable domain: GAGVSQSPSNKVTEKGKDVELRCDPISGHTALYWYRQSLGQGLEFLIYFQGNSAPDKSGLPSDRFSAERTGGSVSTLTIQRTQQEDSAVYLCASSLPLMDTRAGYEQYFGPGTRLTVT.

The V call is TRBV19, the J call TRBJ2-3; 8 nucleotides match TRBD1. Per the germline V gene, CDR1 is LNHDA and CDR2 is SQIVND (reference sequence). The CDR3 is made up of 15 amino acids. V shed 9 bases, J shed 4 bases, and the junction held 12 bases outside the gene matches. The CDR3 loop is CASRTAGTGADTQYF. The CDR3 DNA reads as TGTGCCAGCCGTACCGCCGGGACAGGCGCAGATACGCAGTATTTT. Supplemented by reference TRBV19 and TRBJ2-3, the full variable domain reads DGGITQSPKYLFRKEGQNVTLSCEQNLNHDAMYWYRQDPGQGLRLIYYSQIVNDFQKGDIAEGYSVSREKKESFPLTVTSAQKNPTAFYLCASRTAGTGADTQYFGPGTRLTVL.

The chain links TRBV28 to TRBJ2-5; 11 bases fit TRBD2. The junction had 7 bases not matched to a gene; V was cut back by 6 bases and J by 1 base. The CDR3 is made up of 16 amino acids. Germline CDR1 is MDHEN and CDR2 is SYDVKM. CDR3 in DNA: TGTGCCAGCAGGACCCCCGGACTAGCGGGCCAAGAGACCCAGTACTTC. It codes for CASRTPGLAGQETQYF.

The chain recombines TRBV5-1 with TRBJ1-4; 7 bases map to TRBD1. This CDR3 contains 15 residues. V was pared by 2 bases and J by 8 bases, with 9 bases of the junction left unmatched. Per germline, CDR1 SGHRS and CDR2 YFSETQ. Here the CDR3 reads CASSFETGIKEKLFF. For the CDR3, the DNA is TGCGCCAGCAGCTTCGAGACAGGGATAAAGGAAAAACTGTTTTTT.

V gene TRBV6-1 combines with J gene TRBJ2-5, with a possible D match to TRBD1 (5 bases). The J call may be wrong; the DNA end is better matched by TRBJ2-7. CDR3 size: 15 residues. Germline V gives CDR1 MNHNS, CDR2 SASEGT. The CDR3: CASSEFTGSSYEQYF. CDR3 coding DNA: TGTGCCAGCAGTGAATTTACAGGTAGCTCCTACGAGCAGTACTTC.

The V gene is TRBV2, the J gene TRBJ2-2; the match to TRBD2 covers 9 bases. Germline CDR1 is SNHLY and CDR2 is FYNNEI. J lost 4 bases, V lost 8 bases, and 8 bases had no gene match. This CDR3 has 15 amino acids. The CDR3 sequence: CASGRGGEGTGELFF. CDR3 coding DNA: TGTGCCAGCGGGCGGGGGGGTGAAGGCACCGGGGAGCTGTTTTTT.

The V gene is TRBV6-1, the J gene TRBJ1-6; D is ambiguous. The CDR3 runs 14 residues. Deletions cut 5 bases from V and 1 base from J, with 6 bases between. The V gene's germline CDR1 is MNHNS and CDR2 SASEGT. CDR3 coding DNA: TGTGCCAGCAGTCCGGGGTCCTATAATTCACCCCTCCACTTT. Residues: CASSPGSYNSPLHF.